This T cell receptor beta chain was sequenced during a study of molecular identifiers for immune sequencing clone quantification. Trimming pared 5 bases from V and 1 base from J, leaving 12 bases between. Germline V CDR1 and CDR2: LNHDA, SQIVND (reference sequence). The CDR3 is 15 residues long. Via MiXCR, TCRdb re-called the PCR reads, giving one row per CDR3 protein. The sample has 460,000 or so distinct CDR3 sequences; 20% to 25% are singletons. V and J are TRBV19 and TRBJ2-1, with D uncertain. The clonotype was recovered from a human donor in good health. Some libraries in this study had Jurkat cell RNA spiked in. Source material: naive CD8+ T cells from blood, with Jurkat cell RNA spiked in. Subset in this sample: FACS-sorted CD8+CD4-CCR7+CD45RA+ naive T cells. The CDR3 DNA follows: TGTGCCAGTAGTCCGTTTTTAGTTTCCTACAATGAGCAGTTCTTC. Amino acid sequence: CASSPFLVSYNEQFF.